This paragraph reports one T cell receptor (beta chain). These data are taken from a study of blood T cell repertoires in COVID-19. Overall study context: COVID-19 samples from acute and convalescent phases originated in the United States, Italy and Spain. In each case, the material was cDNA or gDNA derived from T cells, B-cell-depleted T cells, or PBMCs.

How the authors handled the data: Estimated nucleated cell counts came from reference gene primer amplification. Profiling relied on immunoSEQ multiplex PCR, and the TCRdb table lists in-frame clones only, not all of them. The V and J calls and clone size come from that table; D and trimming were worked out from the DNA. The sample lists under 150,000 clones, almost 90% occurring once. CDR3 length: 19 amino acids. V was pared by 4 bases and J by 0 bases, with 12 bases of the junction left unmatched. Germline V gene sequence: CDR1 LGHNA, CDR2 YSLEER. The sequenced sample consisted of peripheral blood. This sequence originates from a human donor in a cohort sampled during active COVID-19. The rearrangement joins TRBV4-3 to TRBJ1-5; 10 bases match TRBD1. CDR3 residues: CASSLTRDRGDYSNQPQHF. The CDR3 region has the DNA TGCGCCAGCAGCCTTACCCGGGACAGGGGCGATTATAGCAATCAGCCCCAGCATTTT.